The rows below give T cell receptor beta chains drawn from one sample of a study of cytomegalovirus exposure and HLA in healthy donors. Some clones are missing from TCRdb's copy, which holds only in-frame ones; the method was immunoSEQ multiplex PCR. This table has roughly 120,000 clones, roughly 82% appearing once. Sequences were obtained from PBMCs. The receptors stem from a male donor in good health and CMV-seropositive. CDR3s include the opening cysteine and the closing phenylalanine or tryptophan. A D gene is named only where the DNA matches it firmly. Expanded clones are given a class, and other clones once, few, many or no size at all.

j_call,clone_size,v_call,d_call,cdr3_aa,cdr3_nt
TRBJ2-7,.,TRBV7-2,.,CASSSLRGEQYF,TGTGCCAGCAGCTCCCTGCGGGGCGAGCAGTACTTC
TRBJ2-3,once,TRBV7-2,.,CASSLRGLQGGQYF,TGTGCCAGCAGCTTAAGGGGGCTCCAGGGGGGGCAGTATTTT
TRBJ1-5,.,TRBV5-8,.,CASSYRDQPQHF,TGTGCCAGCAGCTACAGGGACCAGCCCCAGCATTTT
TRBJ1-6,.,TRBV30,.,CAWSGLWGVSPLHF,TGTGCCTGGAGTGGTTTATGGGGGGTTTCACCCCTCCACTTT
TRBJ1-5,few,TRBV5-5,TRBD1,CASSLAVYRGLQPQHF,TGTGCCAGCAGCTTGGCCGTTTACAGGGGTCTACAGCCCCAGCATTTT
TRBJ2-5,many,TRBV5-4,.,CASSSTVLAAQETQYF,TGTGCCAGCAGCTCTACCGTACTAGCTGCCCAAGAGACCCAGTACTTC
TRBJ2-7,.,TRBV4-2,.,CASSQAASVDYEQYF,TGTGCCAGCAGCCAGGCCGCCAGCGTAGACTACGAGCAGTACTTC
TRBJ1-5,.,TRBV7-2,.,CASSLASRANNQPQHF,TGTGCCAGCAGCTTAGCTTCCAGGGCGAACAATCAGCCCCAGCATTTT
TRBJ2-6,few,TRBV4-3,.,CASSQEWASGANVLTF,TGCGCCAGCAGCCAAGAATGGGCCTCTGGGGCCAACGTCCTGACTTTC
TRBJ1-6,few,TRBV14,.,CASSLVAGNSPLHF,TGTGCCAGCAGCCTAGTAGCGGGGAATTCACCCCTCCACTTT
TRBJ2-7,.,TRBV29-1,.,CSVAVDRRGEQYF,TGCAGCGTTGCGGTAGACAGGCGCGGCGAGCAGTACTTC
TRBJ1-4,few,TRBV6-5,.,CASSYGPGELFF,TGTGCCAGCAGTTACGGTCCGGGGGAACTGTTTTTT
TRBJ2-6,few,TRBV11-2,.,CASSLTYPLPSGANGLTF,TGTGCCAGCAGCTTAACTTACCCCCTTCCCTCTGGGGCCAACGGCCTGACTTTC
TRBJ2-7,few,TRBV5-6,TRBD2,CASSYLGGPSGEQYF,TGTGCCAGCAGTTACCTGGGAGGGCCCTCGGGCGAGCAGTACTTC
TRBJ2-1,.,TRBV27,TRBD2,CASSWGLAGAAYNEQFF,TGTGCCAGCAGTTGGGGACTAGCGGGAGCGGCCTACAATGAGCAGTTCTTC
TRBJ2-1,.,TRBV27,TRBD2,CASSLEGLAGNSYNEQFF,TGTGCCAGCAGTTTGGAGGGACTAGCGGGCAACTCCTACAATGAGCAGTTCTTC
TRBJ2-7,.,TRBV19,TRBD2,CASSISPLGSGASYEQYF,TGTGCCAGTAGTATATCCCCCTTAGGTAGCGGGGCCTCCTACGAGCAGTACTTC
TRBJ2-7,.,TRBV7-2,TRBD2,CASSLTSGRAHEQYF,TGTGCCAGCAGCCTTACTAGCGGGAGGGCCCACGAGCAGTACTTC
TRBJ2-1,.,TRBV4-1,.,CASSHLDILSYNEQFF,TGCGCCAGCAGCCACCTTGACATCCTTTCCTACAATGAGCAGTTCTTC
TRBJ2-7,.,TRBV6-1,TRBD1,CASSPTGPYEQYF,TGTGCCAGCAGCCCGACAGGGCCCTACGAGCAGTACTTC
TRBJ2-2,.,TRBV7-3,TRBD1,CASSSKGPGQHINTPEMFF,TGTGCCAGCAGCTCGAAAGGCCCGGGACAGCACATTAACACCCCGGAAATGTTTTTT
TRBJ1-6,.,TRBV19,.,CASSPTVYNSPLHF,TGTGCCAGTAGCCCGACAGTCTATAATTCACCCCTCCACTTT
TRBJ2-7,.,TRBV4-1,.,CASSQGELGIHEQYF,TGCGCCAGCAGCCAAGGTGAACTAGGGATCCACGAGCAGTACTTC
TRBJ2-2,.,TRBV10-3,TRBD2,CAISGGTSETNTGELFF,TGTGCCATCAGTGGGGGGACTAGCGAGACGAACACCGGGGAGCTGTTTTTT
TRBJ1-1,.,TRBV6-6,.,CASSYSRPMQNTEAFF,TGTGCCAGCAGTTACTCGAGGCCCATGCAGAACACTGAAGCTTTCTTT
TRBJ2-7,.,TRBV7-9,.,CSSSLPGSYEQYF,TGTTCCAGCAGCTTACCAGGAAGCTACGAGCAGTACTTC
TRBJ2-5,.,TRBV15,TRBD2,CATSRGLAGGQETQYF,TGTGCCACCAGCAGGGGACTAGCGGGAGGTCAAGAGACCCAGTACTTC
TRBJ2-3,.,TRBV27,TRBD1,CASSGTGITDTQYF,TGTGCCAGCAGTGGGACAGGGATTACAGATACGCAGTATTTT
TRBJ2-1,.,TRBV9,TRBD1,CASSKGQGGYNEQFF,TGTGCCAGCAGCAAGGGACAGGGGGGGTACAATGAGCAGTTCTTC
TRBJ2-7,few,TRBV5-1,TRBD1,CASSLDPGTGGYEQYF,TGCGCCAGCAGCTTGGACCCAGGGACAGGGGGGTACGAGCAGTACTTC
TRBJ2-7,few,TRBV5-4,.,CASSFGGLNEQYF,TGTGCCAGCAGCTTCGGGGGTCTTAACGAGCAGTACTTC
TRBJ1-2,few,TRBV10-3,TRBD1,CAIMGGQGVSDGYTF,TGTGCCATCATGGGAGGACAGGGAGTGTCAGATGGCTACACCTTC
TRBJ1-5,.,TRBV7-2,.,CASTPDRNSNQPQHF,TGTGCCAGCACCCCGGACAGAAATAGCAATCAGCCCCAGCATTTT
TRBJ1-5,once,TRBV6-5,TRBD1,CASRQGTGNQPQHF,TGTGCCAGCAGGCAAGGGACAGGGAATCAGCCCCAGCATTTT
TRBJ2-7,.,TRBV6-1,TRBD1,CASSWGQGPSYEQYF,TGTGCCAGCAGTTGGGGACAGGGTCCTTCCTACGAGCAGTACTTC
TRBJ2-7,.,TRBV7-9,TRBD2,CASSRISGMLPYEQYF,TGTGCCAGCAGCCGTATTAGCGGGATGCTCCCCTACGAGCAGTACTTC
TRBJ1-6,.,TRBV27,TRBD1,CASNMQGAQSPLHF,TGTGCCAGCAACATGCAGGGGGCCCAGTCACCCCTCCACTTT
TRBJ2-7,.,TRBV9,.,CASSVGTATYEQYF,TGTGCCAGCAGCGTAGGAACAGCCACCTACGAGCAGTACTTC
TRBJ2-7,.,TRBV4-2,TRBD2,CASSQDPKREGPYEQYF,TGTGCCAGCAGCCAAGATCCCAAGCGGGAGGGGCCGTACGAGCAGTACTTC
TRBJ1-2,.,TRBV5-6,TRBD1,CASSFPGQGNYGYTF,TGTGCCAGCAGCTTCCCCGGACAGGGGAACTATGGCTACACCTTC
TRBJ2-5,once,TRBV5-1,TRBD1,CASSLNQGAETQYF,TGCGCCAGCAGCTTGAACCAGGGGGCAGAGACCCAGTACTTC
TRBJ1-3,.,TRBV5-4,TRBD1,CASSLGQGIGNTIYF,TGTGCCAGCAGCTTGGGACAGGGGATTGGAAACACCATATATTTT
TRBJ2-5,.,TRBV2,.,CASSDGLEETQYF,TGTGCCAGCAGTGACGGGTTAGAGGAGACCCAGTACTTC
TRBJ2-2,.,TRBV27,.,CASQGVGGRTGELFF,TGTGCCAGCCAGGGCGTAGGGGGACGGACCGGGGAGCTGTTTTTT
TRBJ1-5,.,TRBV28,.,CASNSYRYSNQPQHF,TGTGCCAGCAACTCTTATAGATACAGCAATCAGCCCCAGCATTTT
TRBJ2-3,.,TRBV9,TRBD2,CASSVDGAGFTDTQYF,TGTGCCAGCAGCGTAGATGGAGCGGGGTTCACAGATACGCAGTATTTT
TRBJ1-1,.,TRBV2,.,CASTPWGGGTEAFF,TGTGCCAGCACCCCATGGGGAGGAGGCACTGAAGCTTTCTTT